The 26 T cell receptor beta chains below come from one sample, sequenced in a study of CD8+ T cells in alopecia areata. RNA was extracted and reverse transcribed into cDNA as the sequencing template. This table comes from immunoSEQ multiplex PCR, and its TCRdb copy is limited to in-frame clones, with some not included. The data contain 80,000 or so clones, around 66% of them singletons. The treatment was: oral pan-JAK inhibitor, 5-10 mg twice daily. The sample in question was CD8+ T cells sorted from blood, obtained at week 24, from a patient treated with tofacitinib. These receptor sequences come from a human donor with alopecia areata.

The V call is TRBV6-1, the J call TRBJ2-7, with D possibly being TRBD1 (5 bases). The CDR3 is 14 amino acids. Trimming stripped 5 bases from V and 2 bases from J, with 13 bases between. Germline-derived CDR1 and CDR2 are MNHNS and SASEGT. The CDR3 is CASSRTDTTYEQYF. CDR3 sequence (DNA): TGTGCCAGCAGTCGGACGGACACGACCTACGAGCAGTACTTC.

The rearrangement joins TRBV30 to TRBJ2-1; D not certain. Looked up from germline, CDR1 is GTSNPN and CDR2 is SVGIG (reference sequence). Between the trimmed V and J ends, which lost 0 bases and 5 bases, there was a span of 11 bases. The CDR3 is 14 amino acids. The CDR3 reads CAWSVVGFDNEQFF. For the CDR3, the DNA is TGTGCCTGGAGTGTAGTTGGGTTTGACAATGAGCAGTTCTTC.

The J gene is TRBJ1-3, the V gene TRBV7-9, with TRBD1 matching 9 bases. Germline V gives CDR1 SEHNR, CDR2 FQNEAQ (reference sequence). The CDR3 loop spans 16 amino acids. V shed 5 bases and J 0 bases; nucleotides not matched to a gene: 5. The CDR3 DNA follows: TGTGCCAGCAGCGCGGGGACAGGGCGCTCTGGAAACACCATATATTTT. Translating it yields CASSAGTGRSGNTIYF.

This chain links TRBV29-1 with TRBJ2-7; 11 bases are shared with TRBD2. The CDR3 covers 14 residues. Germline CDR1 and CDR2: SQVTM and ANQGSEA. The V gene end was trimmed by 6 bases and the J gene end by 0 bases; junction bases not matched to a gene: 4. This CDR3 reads CSVSGLADSYEQYF. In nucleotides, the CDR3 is TGCAGCGTGTCGGGACTAGCGGACTCCTACGAGCAGTACTTC.

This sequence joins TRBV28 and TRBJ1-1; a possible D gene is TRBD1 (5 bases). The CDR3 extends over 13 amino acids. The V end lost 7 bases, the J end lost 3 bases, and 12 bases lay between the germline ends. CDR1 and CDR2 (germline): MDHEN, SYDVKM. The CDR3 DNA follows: TGTGCCAGCATCGAGAGGGGCGACACTGAAGCTTTCTTT. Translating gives CASIERGDTEAFF.

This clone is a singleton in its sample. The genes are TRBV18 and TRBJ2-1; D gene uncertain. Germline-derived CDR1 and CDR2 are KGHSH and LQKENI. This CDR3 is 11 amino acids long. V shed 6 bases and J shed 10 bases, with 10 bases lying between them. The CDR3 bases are TGTGCCAGCTCCCTAGATTCGGAGCAGTTCTTC. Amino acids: CASSLDSEQFF.

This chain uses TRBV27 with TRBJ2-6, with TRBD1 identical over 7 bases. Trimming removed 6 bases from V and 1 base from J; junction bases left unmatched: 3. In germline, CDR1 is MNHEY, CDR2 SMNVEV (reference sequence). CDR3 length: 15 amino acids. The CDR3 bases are TGTGCCAGCAGATTCAGGGGGTCTGGGGCCAACGTCCTGACTTTC. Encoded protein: CASRFRGSGANVLTF.

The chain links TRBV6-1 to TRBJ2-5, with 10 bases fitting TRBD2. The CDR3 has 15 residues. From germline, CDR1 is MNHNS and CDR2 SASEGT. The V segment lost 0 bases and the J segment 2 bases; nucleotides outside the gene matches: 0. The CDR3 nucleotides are TGTGCCAGCAGTGAAGCAGCGGGGGGGCAAGAGACCCAGTACTTC. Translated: CASSEAAGGQETQYF.

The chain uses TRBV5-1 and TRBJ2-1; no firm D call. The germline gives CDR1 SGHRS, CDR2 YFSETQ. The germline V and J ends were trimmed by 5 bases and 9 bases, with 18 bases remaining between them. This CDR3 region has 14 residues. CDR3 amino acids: CASSYGLKVTEQFF. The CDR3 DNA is TGCGCCAGCAGTTACGGCCTTAAGGTTACTGAGCAGTTCTTC.

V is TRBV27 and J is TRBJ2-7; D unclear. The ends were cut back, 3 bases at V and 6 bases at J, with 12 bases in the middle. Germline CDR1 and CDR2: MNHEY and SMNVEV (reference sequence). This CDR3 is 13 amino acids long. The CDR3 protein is CASSFSVSREQYF. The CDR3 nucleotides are TGTGCCAGCAGTTTCAGTGTCTCTCGCGAGCAGTACTTC.

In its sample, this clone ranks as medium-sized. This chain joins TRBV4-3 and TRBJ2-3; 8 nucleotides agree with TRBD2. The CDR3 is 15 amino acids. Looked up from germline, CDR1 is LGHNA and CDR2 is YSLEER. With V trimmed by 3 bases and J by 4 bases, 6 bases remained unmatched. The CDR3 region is CASSHQTSVADTQYF. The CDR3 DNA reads TGCGCCAGCAGCCACCAGACTAGCGTGGCAGATACGCAGTATTTT.

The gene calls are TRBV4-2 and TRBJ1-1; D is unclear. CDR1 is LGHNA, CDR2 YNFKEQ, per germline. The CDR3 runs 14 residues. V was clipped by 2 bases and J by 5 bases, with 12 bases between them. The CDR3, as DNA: TGTGCCAGCAGCCAATTGGAGGTTGGAACTGAAGCTTTCTTT. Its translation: CASSQLEVGTEAFF.

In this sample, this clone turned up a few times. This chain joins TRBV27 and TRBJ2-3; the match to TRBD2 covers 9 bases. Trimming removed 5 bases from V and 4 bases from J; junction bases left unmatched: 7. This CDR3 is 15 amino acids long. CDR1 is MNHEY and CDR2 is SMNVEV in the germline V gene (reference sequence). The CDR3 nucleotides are TGTGCCAGCAGTCCGGGGACTAGCCCCGCAGATACGCAGTATTTT. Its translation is CASSPGTSPADTQYF.

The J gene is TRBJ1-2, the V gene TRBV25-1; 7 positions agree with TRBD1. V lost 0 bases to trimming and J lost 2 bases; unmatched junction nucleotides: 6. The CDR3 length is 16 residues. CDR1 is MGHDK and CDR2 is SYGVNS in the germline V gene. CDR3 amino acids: CASSEYFAGGNYGYTF. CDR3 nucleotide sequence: TGTGCCAGCAGTGAATATTTCGCAGGGGGGAACTATGGCTACACCTTC.

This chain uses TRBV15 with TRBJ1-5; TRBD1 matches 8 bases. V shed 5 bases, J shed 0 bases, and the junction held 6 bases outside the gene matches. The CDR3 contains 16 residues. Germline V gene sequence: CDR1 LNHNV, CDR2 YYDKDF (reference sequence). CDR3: CATSAGTGYSNQPQHF. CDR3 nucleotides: TGTGCCACCAGCGCAGGGACAGGTTATAGCAATCAGCCCCAGCATTTT.

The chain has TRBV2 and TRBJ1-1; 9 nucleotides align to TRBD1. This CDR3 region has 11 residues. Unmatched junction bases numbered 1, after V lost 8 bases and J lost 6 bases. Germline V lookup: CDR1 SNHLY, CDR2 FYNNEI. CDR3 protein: CASWTGAEAFF. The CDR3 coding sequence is TGTGCCAGCTGGACAGGGGCTGAAGCTTTCTTT. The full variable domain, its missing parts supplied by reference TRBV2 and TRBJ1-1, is EPEVTQTPSHQVTQMGQEVILRCVPISNHLYFYWYRQILGQKVEFLVSFYNNEISEKSEIFDDQFSVERPDGSNFTLKIRSTKLEDSAMYFCASWTGAEAFFGQGTRLTVV.

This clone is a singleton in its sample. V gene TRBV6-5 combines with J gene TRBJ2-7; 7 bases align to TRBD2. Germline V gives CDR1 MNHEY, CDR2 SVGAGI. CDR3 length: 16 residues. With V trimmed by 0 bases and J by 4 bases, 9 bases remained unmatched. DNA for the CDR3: TGTGCCAGCAGTTACTCGGAGTCTAGCGGAACTTACGAGCAGTACTTC. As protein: CASSYSESSGTYEQYF.

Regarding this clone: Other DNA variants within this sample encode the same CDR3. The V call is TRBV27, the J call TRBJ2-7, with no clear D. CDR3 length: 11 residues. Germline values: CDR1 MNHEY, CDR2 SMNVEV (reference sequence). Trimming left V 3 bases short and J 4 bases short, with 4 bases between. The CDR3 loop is CASSLGYEQYF. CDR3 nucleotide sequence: TGTGCCAGCAGTTTGGGGTACGAGCAGTACTTC.

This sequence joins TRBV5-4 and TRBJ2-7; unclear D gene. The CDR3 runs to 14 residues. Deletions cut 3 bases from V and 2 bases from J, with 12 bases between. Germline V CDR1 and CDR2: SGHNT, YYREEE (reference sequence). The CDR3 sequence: CASSSSDTPYEQYF. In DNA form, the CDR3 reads TGTGCCAGCAGCTCCTCAGACACACCCTACGAGCAGTACTTC.

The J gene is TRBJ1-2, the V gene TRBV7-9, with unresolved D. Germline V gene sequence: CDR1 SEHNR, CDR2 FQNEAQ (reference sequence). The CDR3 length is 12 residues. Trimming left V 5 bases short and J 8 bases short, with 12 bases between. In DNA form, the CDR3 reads TGTGCCAGCAGCCCTCGAACCGGAGGCTACACCTTC. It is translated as CASSPRTGGYTF.

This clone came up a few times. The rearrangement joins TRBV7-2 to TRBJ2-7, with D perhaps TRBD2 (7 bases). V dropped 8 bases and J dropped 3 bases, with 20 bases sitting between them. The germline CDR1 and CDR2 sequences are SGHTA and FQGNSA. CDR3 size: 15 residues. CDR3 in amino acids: CASGGQRGGYYEQYF. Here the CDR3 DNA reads TGTGCCAGCGGAGGACAAAGGGGGGGATACTACGAGCAGTACTTC.

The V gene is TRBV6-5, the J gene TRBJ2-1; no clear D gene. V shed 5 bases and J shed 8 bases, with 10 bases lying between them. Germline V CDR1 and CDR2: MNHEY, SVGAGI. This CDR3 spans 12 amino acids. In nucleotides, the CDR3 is TGTGCCAGCAGTAGTCTATCGGATGAGCAGTTCTTC. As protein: CASSSLSDEQFF.

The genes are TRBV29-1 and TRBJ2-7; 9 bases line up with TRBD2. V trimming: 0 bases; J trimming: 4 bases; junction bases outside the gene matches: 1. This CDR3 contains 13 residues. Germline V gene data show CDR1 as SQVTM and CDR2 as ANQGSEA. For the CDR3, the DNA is TGCAGCGTTGAAGATACTAGCGGGTACGAGCAGTACTTC. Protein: CSVEDTSGYEQYF.

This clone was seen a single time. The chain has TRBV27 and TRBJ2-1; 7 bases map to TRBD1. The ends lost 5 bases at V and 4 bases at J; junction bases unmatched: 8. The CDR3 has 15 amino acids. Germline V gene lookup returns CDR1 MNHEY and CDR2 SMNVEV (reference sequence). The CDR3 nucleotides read TGTGCCAGCAGTCAAGGGACAGATAAGTACAATGAGCAGTTCTTC. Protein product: CASSQGTDKYNEQFF.

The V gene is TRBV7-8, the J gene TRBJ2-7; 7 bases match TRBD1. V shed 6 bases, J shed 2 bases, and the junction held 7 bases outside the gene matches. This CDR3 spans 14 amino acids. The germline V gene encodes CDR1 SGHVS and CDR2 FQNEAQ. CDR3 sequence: CASRPHRGPYEQYF. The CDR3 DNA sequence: TGTGCCAGCAGACCTCACAGGGGCCCCTACGAGCAGTACTTC. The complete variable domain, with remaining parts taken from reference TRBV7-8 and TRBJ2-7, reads GAGVSQSPRYKVAKRGQDVALRCDPISGHVSLFWYQQALGQGPEFLTYFQNEAQLDKSGLPSDRFFAERPEGSVSTLKIQRTQQEDSAVYLCASRPHRGPYEQYFGPGTRLTVT.

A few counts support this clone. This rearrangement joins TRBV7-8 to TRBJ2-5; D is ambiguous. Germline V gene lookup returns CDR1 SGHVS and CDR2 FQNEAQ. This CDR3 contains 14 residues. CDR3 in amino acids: CAWTPTISQETQYF. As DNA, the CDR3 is TGTGCATGGACCCCCACAATCTCACAAGAGACCCAGTACTTC.